This TCR beta chain comes out of a study of CXCR3-negative and CXCR3-positive naive CD8 T cells (dated by TCRdb to between 2018 and 2021). For context, the study as a whole: Roughly 150 million TRB reads were obtained in total, roughly 1.5 +/- 0.3 million reads per library. TRBV-TRBJ cluster analysis included naive subsets from roughly 5 donors and memory cells from 3 donors. Diversity and physicochemical repertoire analyses covered over 10 donors pooled from two independent experiments. Broad study findings and their caveats: Within the same donor, TRBV-TRBJ usage looked similar between naive CXCR3-negative and CXCR3-positive cells, but memory cells had distinct patterns. CXCR3 expression partially decreased after cryopreservation, so most assays used freshly isolated PBMCs. Because surface CD5, which has been linked to self-reactivity in mice, was comparable between naive subsets, TCR interaction strength was also inferred from TRB CDR3 physicochemical properties. Comparably high repertoire diversity was found in both naive subsets, whereas much lower repertoire diversity was found in memory CD8+ T cells. Compared with CXCR3-negative naive cells, CXCR3-positive naive cells had TRB CDR3s with higher hydrophobicity (lower Kidera factor 4), lower energy, and higher strength and volume indices.

The CDR3 runs 14 amino acids, cysteine and phenylalanine included. No DNA accompanies this entry. CDR1 and CDR2 are read off the germline V gene as MNHEY and SVGEGT. For each CD8+ T cell subset, flow sorting was done in triplicate, and about 300,000 cells per subset went directly into RLT lysis buffer. To keep memory contaminants out, a stringent definition of naive CD8+ T cells was applied: CD45RO-CCR7+CD27+CD95-. Standard density gradient centrifugation was used to isolate peripheral blood mononuclear cells from buffy coats. Naive CXCR3-negative and CXCR3-positive CD8+ T cells were flow-sorted on a FACSAria III. Total RNA was extracted from sorted cells using an RNeasy Mini Kit. Details on this clonotype: The clone's antigen remains unknown.

For sequencing, a NextSeq 550 was employed. The Human TCR Profiling Kit (MiLaboratory) was used to make UMI-labeled 5' RACE TRB cDNA libraries. The full amount of extracted RNA was used for cDNA synthesis, and the full amount of resulting cDNA was used for PCR amplification. Libraries were prepared in parallel with an identical number of PCR cycles. In the source study's methods: About 50,000 +/- 10,000 unique UMI-labeled TRB cDNA molecules per library were extracted with MIGEC and MiXCR, with at least two reads per UMI required. On average, each library contained roughly 40,000 +/- 10,000 functional in-frame TRB CDR3 nucleotide clonotypes without stop codons. After downsampling to 5000 UMI-labeled TRB molecules per sample, diversity metrics, including normalized Shannon-Wiener and Chao1, were computed in VDJtools. VDJtools computed clonotype-size-weighted physicochemical properties of the central five CDR3 residues: interaction energy, strength, volume and Kidera factor 4. Once TCRdb had reprocessed the reads, it stored one entry per CDR3 protein sequence and supplied no DNA. The V and J calls and clone size come from TCRdb's table, not from the authors' own analysis. This sample's clone table shows about 58,000 distinct CDR3 sequences. The ten largest account for more than 0.35% of the sample.

The sequence is built from TRBV6-2 or TRBV6-3 and TRBJ2-3; TCRdb returns TRBD1, unconfirmable since there is no DNA. Sequenced sample: naive CXCR3- CD8+ T cells from blood. Reading the label with the study, this specimen's cell subset or site is: CD45RO-CCR7+CD27+CD95- naive CD8+ T cells lacking CXCR3 (TNR3-). This clonotype was obtained from a human donor in good health. Some clones in this sample may be carry-over from other donors' samples. For the CDR3, the sequence is CAVETGQGLTTQYF.